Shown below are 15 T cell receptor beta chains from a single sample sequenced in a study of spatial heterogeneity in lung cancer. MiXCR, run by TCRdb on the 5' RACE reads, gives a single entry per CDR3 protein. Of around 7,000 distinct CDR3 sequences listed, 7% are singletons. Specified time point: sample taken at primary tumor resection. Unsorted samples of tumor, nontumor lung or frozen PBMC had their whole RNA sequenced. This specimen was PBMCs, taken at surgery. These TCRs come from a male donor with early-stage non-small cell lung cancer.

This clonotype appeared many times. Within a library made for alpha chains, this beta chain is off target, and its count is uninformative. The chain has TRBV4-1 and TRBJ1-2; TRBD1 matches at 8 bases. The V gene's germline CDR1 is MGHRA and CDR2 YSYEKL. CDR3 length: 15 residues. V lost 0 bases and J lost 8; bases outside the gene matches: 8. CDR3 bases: TGCGCCAGCAGCCAAGATGGGGACAGGCCACAAGGCTACACCTTC. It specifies CASSQDGDRPQGYTF.

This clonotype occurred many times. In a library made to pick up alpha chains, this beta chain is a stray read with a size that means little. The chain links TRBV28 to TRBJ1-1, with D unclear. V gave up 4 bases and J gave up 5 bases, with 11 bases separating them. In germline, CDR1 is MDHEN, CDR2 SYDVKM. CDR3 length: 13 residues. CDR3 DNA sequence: TGTGCCAGCAGTTCGGAAGTAGTAACTGAAGCTTTCTTT. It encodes CASSSEVVTEAFF. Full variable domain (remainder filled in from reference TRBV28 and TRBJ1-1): DVKVTQSSRYLVKRTGEKVFLECVQDMDHENMFWYRQDPGLGLRLIYFSYDVKMKEKGDIPEGYSVSREKKERFSLILESASTNQTSMYLCASSSEVVTEAFFGQGTRLTVV.

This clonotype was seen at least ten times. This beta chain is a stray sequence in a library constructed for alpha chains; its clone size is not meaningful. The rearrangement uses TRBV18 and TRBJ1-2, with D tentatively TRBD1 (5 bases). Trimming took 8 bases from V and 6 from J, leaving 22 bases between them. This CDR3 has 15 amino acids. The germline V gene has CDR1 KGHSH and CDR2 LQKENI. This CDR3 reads CASTLGTETTHGYTF. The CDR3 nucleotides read TGTGCCAGCACGCTTGGGACCGAAACCACCCATGGCTACACCTTC.

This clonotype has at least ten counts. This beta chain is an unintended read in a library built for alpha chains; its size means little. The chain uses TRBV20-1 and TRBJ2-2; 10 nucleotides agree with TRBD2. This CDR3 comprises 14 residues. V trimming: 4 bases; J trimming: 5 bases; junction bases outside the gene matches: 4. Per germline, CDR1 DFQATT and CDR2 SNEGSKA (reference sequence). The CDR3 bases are TGCAGTGCTACCTTTAGCGGGAGGACCGGGGAGCTGTTTTTT. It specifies CSATFSGRTGELFF.

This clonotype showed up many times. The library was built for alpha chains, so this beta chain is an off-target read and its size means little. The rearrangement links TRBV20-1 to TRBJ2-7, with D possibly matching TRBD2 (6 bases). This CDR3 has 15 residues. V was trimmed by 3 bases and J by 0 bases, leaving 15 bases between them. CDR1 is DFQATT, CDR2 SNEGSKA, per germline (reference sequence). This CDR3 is CSARDIAVSSYEQYF. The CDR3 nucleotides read TGCAGTGCTAGGGATATAGCGGTGAGCTCCTACGAGCAGTACTTC.

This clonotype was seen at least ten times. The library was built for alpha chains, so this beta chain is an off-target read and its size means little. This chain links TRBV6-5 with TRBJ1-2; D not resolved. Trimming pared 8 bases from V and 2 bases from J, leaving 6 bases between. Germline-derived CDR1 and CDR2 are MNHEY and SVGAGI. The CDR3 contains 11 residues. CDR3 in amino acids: CASHNNYGYTF. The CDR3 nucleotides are TGTGCCAGCCATAACAACTATGGCTACACCTTC.

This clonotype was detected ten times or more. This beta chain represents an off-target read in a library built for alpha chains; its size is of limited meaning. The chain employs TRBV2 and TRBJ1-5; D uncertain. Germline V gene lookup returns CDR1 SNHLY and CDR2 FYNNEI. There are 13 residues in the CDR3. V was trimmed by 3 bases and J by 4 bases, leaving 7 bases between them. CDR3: CASSEAVNQPQHF. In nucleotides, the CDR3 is TGTGCCAGCAGTGAGGCAGTGAATCAGCCCCAGCATTTT.

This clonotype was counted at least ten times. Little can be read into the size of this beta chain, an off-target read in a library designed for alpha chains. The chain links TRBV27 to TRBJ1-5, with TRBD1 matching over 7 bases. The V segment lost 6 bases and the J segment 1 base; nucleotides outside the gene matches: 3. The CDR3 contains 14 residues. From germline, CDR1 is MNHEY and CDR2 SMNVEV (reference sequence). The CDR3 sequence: CASSEGASNQPQHF. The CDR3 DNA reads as TGTGCCAGCAGCGAGGGGGCAAGCAATCAGCCCCAGCATTTT.

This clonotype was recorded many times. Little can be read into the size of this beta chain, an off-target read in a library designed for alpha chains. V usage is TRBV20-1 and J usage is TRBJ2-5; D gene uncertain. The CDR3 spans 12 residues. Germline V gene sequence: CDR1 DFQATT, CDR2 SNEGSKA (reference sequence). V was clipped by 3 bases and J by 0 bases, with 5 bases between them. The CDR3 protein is CSARTYQETQYF. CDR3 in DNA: TGCAGTGCTAGGACGTACCAAGAGACCCAGTACTTC.

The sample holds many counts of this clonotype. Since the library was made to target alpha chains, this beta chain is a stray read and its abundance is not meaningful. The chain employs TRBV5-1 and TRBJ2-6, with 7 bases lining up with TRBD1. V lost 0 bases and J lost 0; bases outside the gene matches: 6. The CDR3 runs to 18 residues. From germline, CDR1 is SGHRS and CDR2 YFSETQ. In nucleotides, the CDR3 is TGCGCCAGCAGCTTGGATGGGGGACAGAACTCTGGGGCCAACGTCCTGACTTTC. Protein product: CASSLDGGQNSGANVLTF.

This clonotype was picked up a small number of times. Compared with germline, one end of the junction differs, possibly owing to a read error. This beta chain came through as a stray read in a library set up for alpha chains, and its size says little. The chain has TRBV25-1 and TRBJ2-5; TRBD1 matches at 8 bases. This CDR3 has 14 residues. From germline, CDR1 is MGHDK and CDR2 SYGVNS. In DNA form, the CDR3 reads TGTGTCAGCAGTGATAGAGACAGGGGTGAGACCCAGTACTTC. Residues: CVSSDRDRGETQYF.

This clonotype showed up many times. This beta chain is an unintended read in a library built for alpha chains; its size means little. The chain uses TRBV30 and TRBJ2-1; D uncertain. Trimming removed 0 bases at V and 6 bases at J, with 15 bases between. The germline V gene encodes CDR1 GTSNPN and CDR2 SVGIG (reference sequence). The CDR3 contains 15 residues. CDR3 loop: CAWSVGSSPANEQFF. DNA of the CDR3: TGTGCCTGGAGTGTGGGGTCCTCGCCCGCCAATGAGCAGTTCTTC.

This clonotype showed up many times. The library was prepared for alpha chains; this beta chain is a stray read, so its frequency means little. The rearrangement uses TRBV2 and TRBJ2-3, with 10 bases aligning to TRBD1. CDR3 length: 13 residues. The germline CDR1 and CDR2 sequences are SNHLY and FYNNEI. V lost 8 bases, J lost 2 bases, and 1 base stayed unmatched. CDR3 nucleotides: TGTGCCAGCGGGACAGGGGACACAGATACGCAGTATTTT. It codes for CASGTGDTDTQYF. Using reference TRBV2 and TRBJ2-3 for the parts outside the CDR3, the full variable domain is EPEVTQTPSHQVTQMGQEVILRCVPISNHLYFYWYRQILGQKVEFLVSFYNNEISEKSEIFDDQFSVERPDGSNFTLKIRSTKLEDSAMYFCASGTGDTDTQYFGPGTRLTVL.

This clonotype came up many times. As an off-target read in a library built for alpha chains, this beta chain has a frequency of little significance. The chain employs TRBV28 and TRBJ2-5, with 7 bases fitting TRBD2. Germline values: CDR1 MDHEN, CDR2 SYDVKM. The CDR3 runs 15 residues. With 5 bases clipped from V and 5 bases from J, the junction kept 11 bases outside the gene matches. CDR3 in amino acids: CASSPSRREKETQYF. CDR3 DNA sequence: TGTGCCAGCAGTCCCTCCAGGCGGGAGAAGGAGACCCAGTACTTC.

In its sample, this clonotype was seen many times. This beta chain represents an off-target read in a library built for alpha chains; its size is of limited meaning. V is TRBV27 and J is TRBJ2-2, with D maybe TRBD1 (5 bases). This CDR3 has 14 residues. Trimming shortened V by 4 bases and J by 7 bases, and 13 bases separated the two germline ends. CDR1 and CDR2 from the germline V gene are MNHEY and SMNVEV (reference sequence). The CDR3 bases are TGTGCCAGCAGTTGGACACTGATAGGCGGGGAGCTGTTTTTT. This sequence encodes CASSWTLIGGELFF.